These 4 T cell receptor beta chains originate from one sample sequenced in a study of CD8+ T cells in alopecia areata. Indicated treatment: oral pan-JAK inhibitor, 5-10 mg twice daily. In each case, RNA was isolated and then reverse transcribed into cDNA as the sequencing template. Produced via immunoSEQ multiplex PCR; TCRdb's table is partial and in-frame only. The profile covers 70,000 or so clones, with around 30% appearing a single time and just under 15% taken by the ten largest. The sample in question was CD8+ T cells sorted from blood, obtained at week 4, from a patient treated with tofacitinib. The receptors originated from a human donor with alopecia areata.

V gene TRBV29-1 combines with J gene TRBJ2-1; no clear D gene. Germline V CDR1 and CDR2: SQVTM, ANQGSEA. The CDR3 runs to 11 residues. V was shortened by 6 bases and J by 6 bases, with 9 bases between the two germline ends. The CDR3 sequence: CSVPLGNEQFF. CDR3 DNA: TGCAGCGTCCCCCTTGGCAATGAGCAGTTCTTC.

This clone was seen once. The V call is TRBV6-5, the J call TRBJ2-5; 12 positions agree with TRBD2. This CDR3 spans 15 amino acids. Germline V CDR1 and CDR2: MNHEY, SVGAGI. V was pared by 8 bases and J by 5 bases, with 9 bases of the junction left unmatched. CDR3 sequence reads: CASSTSGSVGETQYF. The CDR3 DNA reads as TGTGCCAGCTCGACTAGCGGGAGTGTCGGGGAGACCCAGTACTTC.

At least ten counts were recorded for this clone. The genes are TRBV14 and TRBJ2-5; 7 bases map to TRBD2. This CDR3 has 16 amino acids. Looked up from germline, CDR1 is SGHDN and CDR2 is FVKESK. V dropped 1 base and J dropped 0; count of bases not matched to a gene: 5. The CDR3 sequence is CASSQGTRRYQETQYF. DNA of the CDR3: TGTGCCAGCAGCCAAGGGACTAGGCGGTACCAAGAGACCCAGTACTTC.

This clone was seen a few times. V gene TRBV27 combines with J gene TRBJ2-7; D perhaps matches TRBD1 (7 bases). The CDR3 has 15 amino acids. CDR1 MNHEY and CDR2 SMNVEV come from the germline V gene (reference sequence). V lost 7 bases and J 2 bases, leaving 18 bases between the germline ends. The DNA of the CDR3 is TGTGCCAGCAAGGTGGGCCAGGGGGGAACCTACGAGCAGTACTTC. Encoded protein: CASKVGQGGTYEQYF.